This note documents a single T cell receptor (beta chain) sequence. As yet, its antigen is unknown. Trimming cost V 5 bases and J 2 bases, with 14 bases left between them. Germline V gene sequence: CDR1 LNHDA, CDR2 SQIVND (reference sequence). The CDR3 is 15 amino acids. Here immunoSEQ multiplex PCR was the method, and the copy in TCRdb shows in-frame clones only, minus some. The table includes tens of thousands of clones, roughly 90% detected once. The data originate from a study of graft-versus-host responses after intestinal transplantation. The J gene is TRBJ2-3, the V gene TRBV19, with D possibly matching TRBD2 (5 bases). The receptor was derived from a human donor who received an intestinal transplant. Sequenced material: unstimulated CD8+ T cells sorted from spleen or lymph node cells, taken before intestinal transplant. CDR3 loop: CASSGWETLTDTQYF. CDR3 in DNA: TGTGCCAGTAGTGGTTGGGAGACTCTCACAGATACGCAGTATTTT.